This T cell receptor (beta chain) was recorded in a study of somatic mutations in cytotoxic T cells in rheumatoid arthritis. Across the study: Flow sorting of some V beta antibody-stained T cells reached nearly 100% purity, with V beta1+ cells also TCRB-sequenced.

Points on this clone: The target antigen is unknown.

Only in-frame clones appear in the TCRdb table, and some are missing; sequencing was by immunoSEQ multiplex PCR. The table lists more than 20,000 clones, 80% to 90% of them singletons. Germline assignment: CDR1 SGDLS and CDR2 YYNGEE. V was clipped by 5 bases and J by 7 bases; unmatched bases: 10. The CDR3 length is 15 residues. Study-wide results and caveats: Rising age went with increasing CD8+ clonality in rheumatoid arthritis patients; healthy controls showed no such increase. In rheumatoid arthritis patients, the slight underrepresentation of TRBV07 was not adjusted for multiple comparisons.

This clonotype originated in an adult with rheumatoid arthritis. The sample comprised CD8+ T cells sorted from blood. The chain recombines TRBV9 with TRBJ2-1, with 9 bases that match TRBD1. The CDR3 DNA sequence: TGTGCCAGCAGTTACAGGGGGCATAAGGATAATGAGCAGTTCTTC. Its translation: CASSYRGHKDNEQFF.